This TCR beta chain is from a study of T cell responses to AZD1222 COVID-19 vaccine. Study-wide results and caveats: Repertoires were obtained only post-peak T cell response.

As to this clone: Its antigen is undetermined.

This table comes from immunoSEQ multiplex PCR, and its TCRdb copy is limited to in-frame clones, with some not included. The sample has roughly 190,000 clones, around nine tenths seen once. From germline, CDR1 is SGHRS and CDR2 YFSETQ. The CDR3 consists of 13 residues. V lost 2 bases to trimming and J lost 8 bases, with 11 bases between them. This sequence was found in an adult who received the MenACWY meningococcal vaccine as a control. Sequenced material: peripheral blood, taken 28 days after the second dose of the MenACWY control vaccine. The V and J genes are TRBV5-1 and TRBJ2-1; no firm D call. In DNA form, the CDR3 reads TGCGCCAGCAGCTTTCTGGGCAACGATGAGCAGTTCTTC. As protein: CASSFLGNDEQFF.